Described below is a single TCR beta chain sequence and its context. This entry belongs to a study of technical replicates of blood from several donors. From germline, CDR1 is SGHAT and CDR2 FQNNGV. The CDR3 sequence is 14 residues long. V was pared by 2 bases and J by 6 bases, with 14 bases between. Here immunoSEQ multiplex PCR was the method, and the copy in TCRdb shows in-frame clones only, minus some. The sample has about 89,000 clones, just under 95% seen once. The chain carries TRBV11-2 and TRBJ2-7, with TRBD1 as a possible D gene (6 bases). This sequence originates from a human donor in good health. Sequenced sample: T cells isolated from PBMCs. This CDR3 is CASSLQFRGSEQYF. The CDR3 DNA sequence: TGTGCCAGCAGCTTACAATTCAGGGGAAGCGAGCAGTACTTC.